This section outlines one T cell receptor (beta chain) sequence together with its context. No antigen is known for it. Samples each yielded at least 5.5 micrograms of total RNA. This sample stems from a study of blood T cells in healthy people across ages. Findings and caveats of the study: A conclusive naive versus antigen-experienced comparison was prevented by the unsorted PBMCs.

Together with a sample-barcoded 5' primer, a J-beta primer mix was included in a second PCR lasting roughly 6 to 12 cycles. Every cDNA molecule bore a tag from a template-switch adaptor containing 12 random nucleotides. TCRdb fed the 5' RACE reads into MiXCR, producing one record per CDR3 protein. Of 800,000 or so distinct CDR3 sequences listed, roughly 25% are singletons. Trimming took 11 bases from V and 3 from J; bases not matched to a gene: 12. Germline CDR1 is KGHDR and CDR2 is SFDVKD. The CDR3 runs 15 residues. The same data also contributed to another study, on T cells of mothers and their children. That paper adds: Unrelated pairs and related pairs have their TCR recombination output shaped similarly by thymic selection.

What was sequenced was blood. The clonotype comes from a boy aged 5-17 years in good health. The chain has TRBV24-1 and TRBJ2-1, with 7 nucleotides matching TRBD1. The CDR3: CAIESRDSVYNEQFF. In DNA form, the CDR3 reads TGTGCCATTGAATCCCGGGACAGTGTCTACAATGAGCAGTTCTTC.